A selection of T cell receptor beta chains follows, all from one sample in a study of cytomegalovirus exposure and HLA in healthy donors. The data were produced by immunoSEQ multiplex PCR, yet TCRdb's version contains in-frame clones alone and is incomplete. Here the sample spans 95,000 to 100,000 clones, about 80% being singletons. The sample was PBMCs. The receptors here all came from a middle-aged man in good health and CMV-seronegative. Both conserved end residues are part of each CDR3. A D gene is named only where the DNA matches it firmly. Part of the rows lack a size; the others show once, few, many or a class for expanded clones.

d_gene: .
j_gene: TRBJ2-7
len: 15
v_gene: TRBV28
abundance: .
CDR3aa: CASSFPNRGTYEQYF
CDR3nt: TGTGCCAGCAGTTTCCCGAATAGGGGGACCTACGAGCAGTACTTC

d_gene: .
j_gene: TRBJ1-5
len: 14
v_gene: TRBV5-6
abundance: .
CDR3aa: CASSFSGGNQPQHF
CDR3nt: TGTGCCAGCAGCTTTTCAGGGGGCAATCAGCCCCAGCATTTT

d_gene: TRBD2
j_gene: TRBJ2-3
len: 15
v_gene: TRBV6-5
abundance: few
CDR3aa: CASSRLAGRTDTQYF
CDR3nt: TGTGCCAGCAGTCGACTAGCGGGGCGCACAGATACGCAGTATTTT

d_gene: TRBD2
j_gene: TRBJ2-7
len: 13
v_gene: TRBV28
abundance: .
CDR3aa: CASSSGIFYEQYF
CDR3nt: TGTGCCAGTTCTAGCGGGATCTTCTACGAGCAGTACTTC

d_gene: TRBD2
j_gene: TRBJ2-1
len: 16
v_gene: TRBV7-9
abundance: .
CDR3aa: CASTSWGVAGESEQFF
CDR3nt: TGTGCCAGCACCTCTTGGGGGGTAGCGGGAGAATCTGAGCAGTTCTTC

d_gene: TRBD1
j_gene: TRBJ2-7
len: 16
v_gene: TRBV2
abundance: once
CDR3aa: CASRVTGTGGFAEQYF
CDR3nt: TGTGCCAGCAGAGTTACCGGGACAGGGGGTTTTGCCGAGCAGTACTTC

d_gene: .
j_gene: TRBJ2-5
len: 14
v_gene: TRBV28
abundance: .
CDR3aa: CAIRDSREQETQYF
CDR3nt: TGTGCCATCCGGGACTCAAGGGAACAAGAGACCCAGTACTTC

d_gene: TRBD2
j_gene: TRBJ2-1
len: 16
v_gene: TRBV11-3
abundance: .
CDR3aa: CASSLGSGGSYNEQFF
CDR3nt: TGTGCCAGCAGCTTAGGTAGCGGGGGGTCCTACAATGAGCAGTTCTTC

d_gene: TRBD1
j_gene: TRBJ1-2
len: 16
v_gene: TRBV28
abundance: .
CDR3aa: CASSPPGQETNYGYTF
CDR3nt: TGTGCCAGCAGTCCCCCTGGACAGGAAACTAACTATGGCTACACCTTC

d_gene: TRBD1
j_gene: TRBJ1-4
len: 13
v_gene: TRBV5-8
abundance: .
CDR3aa: CASSLTGVEKLFF
CDR3nt: TGTGCCAGCTCTCTGACAGGGGTCGAAAAACTGTTTTTT

d_gene: TRBD2
j_gene: TRBJ2-2
len: 16
v_gene: TRBV6-6
abundance: .
CDR3aa: CASTRLAGDTTGELFF
CDR3nt: TGTGCCAGCACCCGGCTAGCGGGAGACACCACCGGGGAGCTGTTTTTT

d_gene: .
j_gene: TRBJ1-1
len: 13
v_gene: TRBV5-1
abundance: .
CDR3aa: CASSLGGENEAFF
CDR3nt: TGCGCCAGCAGCTTGGGAGGCGAGAATGAAGCTTTCTTT

d_gene: TRBD2
j_gene: TRBJ2-3
len: 13
v_gene: TRBV29-1
abundance: .
CDR3aa: CSVRGGSSDTQYF
CDR3nt: TGCAGCGTGAGAGGCGGGAGCTCAGATACGCAGTATTTT

d_gene: TRBD1
j_gene: TRBJ2-7
len: 16
v_gene: TRBV5-5
abundance: .
CDR3aa: CASSRVGQGGLYEQYF
CDR3nt: TGTGCCAGCAGCCGGGTTGGACAGGGCGGACTCTACGAGCAGTACTTC

d_gene: .
j_gene: TRBJ1-1
len: 16
v_gene: TRBV5-1
abundance: .
CDR3aa: CASSLGSWRGNTEAFF
CDR3nt: TGCGCCAGCAGCTTGGGGTCATGGAGAGGGAACACTGAAGCTTTCTTT

d_gene: TRBD1
j_gene: TRBJ2-2
len: 14
v_gene: TRBV19
abundance: .
CDR3aa: CASTGTGDTGELFF
CDR3nt: TGTGCCAGTACCGGGACAGGGGACACCGGGGAGCTGTTTTTT

d_gene: TRBD1
j_gene: TRBJ1-5
len: 15
v_gene: TRBV19
abundance: .
CDR3aa: CASTLGQGSDQPQHF
CDR3nt: TGTGCCAGTACCCTGGGACAGGGCTCTGATCAGCCCCAGCATTTT

d_gene: .
j_gene: TRBJ1-2
len: 11
v_gene: TRBV28
abundance: .
CDR3aa: CASTGHYGYTF
CDR3nt: TGTGCCAGCACAGGCCACTATGGCTACACCTTC

d_gene: .
j_gene: TRBJ2-2
len: 15
v_gene: TRBV5-1
abundance: .
CDR3aa: CASSLGSDLTGELFF
CDR3nt: TGCGCCAGCAGCTTGGGTTCAGATCTCACCGGGGAGCTGTTTTTT

d_gene: TRBD1
j_gene: TRBJ2-2
len: 15
v_gene: TRBV2
abundance: .
CDR3aa: CASTNRQGATGELFF
CDR3nt: TGTGCCAGCACAAACAGACAGGGGGCCACCGGGGAGCTGTTTTTT

d_gene: TRBD1
j_gene: TRBJ1-1
len: 15
v_gene: TRBV28
abundance: .
CDR3aa: CASSPLGDRVAEAFF
CDR3nt: TGTGCCAGCAGTCCCCTCGGGGACAGGGTGGCTGAAGCTTTCTTT

d_gene: TRBD1
j_gene: TRBJ2-7
len: 13
v_gene: TRBV27
abundance: once
CDR3aa: CASSNRGSYEQYF
CDR3nt: TGTGCCAGCAGTAACAGGGGCTCCTACGAGCAGTACTTC

d_gene: .
j_gene: TRBJ2-3
len: 15
v_gene: TRBV11-2
abundance: .
CDR3aa: CASSSPGLITDTQYF
CDR3nt: TGTGCCAGCAGCTCTCCGGGACTCATCACAGATACGCAGTATTTT

d_gene: TRBD2
j_gene: TRBJ2-1
len: 15
v_gene: TRBV5-8
abundance: .
CDR3aa: CASSNGLAGVEEQFF
CDR3nt: TGTGCCAGCAGCAACGGACTAGCGGGAGTAGAGGAGCAGTTCTTC

d_gene: TRBD1
j_gene: TRBJ2-4
len: 16
v_gene: TRBV5-4
abundance: .
CDR3aa: CASSFSTGLGKNIQYF
CDR3nt: TGTGCCAGCAGCTTCTCGACAGGGTTGGGCAAAAACATTCAGTACTTC

d_gene: TRBD1
j_gene: TRBJ1-1
len: 13
v_gene: TRBV28
abundance: .
CDR3aa: CASRPGQGTEAFF
CDR3nt: TGTGCCAGCAGGCCGGGACAGGGGACTGAAGCTTTCTTT

d_gene: .
j_gene: TRBJ1-5
len: 15
v_gene: TRBV7-9
abundance: once
CDR3aa: CSSSPRGSSNQPQHF
CDR3nt: TGTTCCAGCAGCCCAAGGGGGTCGAGCAATCAGCCCCAGCATTTT

d_gene: .
j_gene: TRBJ1-3
len: 13
v_gene: TRBV7-9
abundance: .
CDR3aa: CATSAISGNTIYF
CDR3nt: TGTGCCACCTCAGCGATCTCTGGAAACACCATATATTTT

d_gene: .
j_gene: TRBJ2-7
len: 14
v_gene: TRBV30
abundance: few
CDR3aa: CAWGLGRSSYEQYF
CDR3nt: TGTGCCTGGGGATTGGGGCGGAGCTCCTACGAGCAGTACTTC

d_gene: TRBD1
j_gene: TRBJ1-5
len: 15
v_gene: TRBV28
abundance: .
CDR3aa: CASSSGQGGGRPQHF
CDR3nt: TGTGCCAGCAGTTCGGGACAGGGAGGGGGAAGGCCCCAGCATTTT

d_gene: TRBD2
j_gene: TRBJ2-3
len: 15
v_gene: TRBV6-5
abundance: .
CDR3aa: CASSPSGRGTDTQYF
CDR3nt: TGTGCCAGCAGTCCCAGCGGGAGGGGGACAGATACGCAGTATTTT

d_gene: .
j_gene: TRBJ1-1
len: 13
v_gene: TRBV28
abundance: .
CDR3aa: CASSLLMQGTAFF
CDR3nt: TGTGCCAGCAGTTTATTGATGCAGGGAACAGCTTTCTTT

d_gene: TRBD1
j_gene: TRBJ1-5
len: 14
v_gene: TRBV29-1
abundance: .
CDR3aa: CSVLTGVGNQPQHF
CDR3nt: TGCAGCGTTCTGACAGGGGTCGGCAATCAGCCCCAGCATTTT

d_gene: TRBD1
j_gene: TRBJ1-1
len: 16
v_gene: TRBV12-5
abundance: few
CDR3aa: CASGASTVPGGTEAFF
CDR3nt: TGTGCTAGTGGTGCGTCGACAGTTCCAGGGGGCACTGAAGCTTTCTTT

d_gene: TRBD2
j_gene: TRBJ2-1
len: 16
v_gene: TRBV7-9
abundance: .
CDR3aa: CASSLGLAVSYNEQFF
CDR3nt: TGTGCCAGCAGCTTAGGACTAGCGGTCTCCTACAATGAGCAGTTCTTC

d_gene: TRBD2
j_gene: TRBJ2-3
len: 15
v_gene: TRBV29-1
abundance: .
CDR3aa: CSVVGLAGPTDTQYF
CDR3nt: TGCAGCGTCGTAGGACTAGCGGGACCCACAGATACGCAGTATTTT

d_gene: .
j_gene: TRBJ1-4
len: 15
v_gene: TRBV15
abundance: .
CDR3aa: CATSRSGATNEKLFF
CDR3nt: TGTGCCACCAGCCGGTCAGGGGCAACTAATGAAAAACTGTTTTTT

d_gene: .
j_gene: TRBJ2-7
len: 13
v_gene: TRBV19
abundance: .
CDR3aa: CASSIQGSYEQYF
CDR3nt: TGTGCCAGTAGTATACAGGGATCCTACGAGCAGTACTTC

d_gene: .
j_gene: TRBJ2-3
len: 14
v_gene: TRBV6-4
abundance: .
CDR3aa: CASSRLSSTDTQYF
CDR3nt: TGTGCCAGCAGTCGACTATCTAGCACAGATACGCAGTATTTT

d_gene: .
j_gene: TRBJ1-4
len: 13
v_gene: TRBV5-1
abundance: .
CDR3aa: CASSLDRSEKLFF
CDR3nt: TGCGCCAGCAGCTTGGACAGAAGTGAAAAACTGTTTTTT

d_gene: TRBD2
j_gene: TRBJ2-5
len: 14
v_gene: TRBV5-1
abundance: .
CDR3aa: CASSSSGLGETQYF
CDR3nt: TGCGCCAGCAGCTCCTCCGGACTAGGAGAGACCCAGTACTTC

d_gene: .
j_gene: TRBJ2-5
len: 12
v_gene: TRBV2
abundance: .
CDR3aa: CASSELRETQYF
CDR3nt: TGTGCCAGCAGTGAACTTCGGGAGACCCAGTACTTC

d_gene: .
j_gene: TRBJ1-2
len: 12
v_gene: TRBV6-1
abundance: .
CDR3aa: CASSVRGGGYTF
CDR3nt: TGTGCCAGCAGTGTTCGTGGCGGTGGCTACACCTTC

d_gene: .
j_gene: TRBJ2-3
len: 16
v_gene: TRBV21-1
abundance: .
CDR3aa: CASSKGSGGAGDTQYF
CDR3nt: TGTGCCAGCAGCAAAGGTAGCGGGGGGGCCGGAGATACGCAGTATTTT

d_gene: .
j_gene: TRBJ1-5
len: 15
v_gene: TRBV4-1
abundance: .
CDR3aa: CASSQDGQPNQPQHF
CDR3nt: TGCGCCAGCAGCCAAGATGGGCAGCCCAATCAGCCCCAGCATTTT

d_gene: .
j_gene: TRBJ2-2
len: 17
v_gene: TRBV10-2
abundance: .
CDR3aa: CASSDGARQLRAGELFF
CDR3nt: TGCGCCAGCAGTGACGGAGCACGTCAGCTGCGGGCCGGGGAGCTGTTTTTT

d_gene: TRBD1
j_gene: TRBJ2-7
len: 15
v_gene: TRBV6-5
abundance: .
CDR3aa: CASSFLLSQGYEQYF
CDR3nt: TGTGCCAGCAGTTTCCTTCTTTCACAGGGGTATGAGCAGTACTTC

d_gene: .
j_gene: TRBJ1-3
len: 15
v_gene: TRBV14
abundance: .
CDR3aa: CASSHKQVTGNTIYF
CDR3nt: TGTGCCAGCAGCCATAAACAGGTGACTGGAAACACCATATATTTT